This entry concerns a single TCR beta chain. The sample is drawn from a study of shared clonotypes between healthy human individuals. Here immunoSEQ multiplex PCR was the method, and the copy in TCRdb shows in-frame clones only, minus some. The sample lists some 2,500,000 clones; 93% were seen once. This receptor was identified in a man aged 18 to 29 in good health. Some clones in this sample may be carry-over from other donors' samples. The sequencing sample was made of naive CD4+ T cells from PBMCs. Subset noted: CD45RA+ positively selected.

DNA for the CDR3: TGTGCCAGCAGAAAACAGGGGGCCTCCTACGAGCAGTACTTC. It yields the protein CASRKQGASYEQYF. The J gene is TRBJ2-7, the V gene TRBV27; 9 bases align to TRBD1. Germline loops: CDR1 MNHEY, CDR2 SMNVEV (reference sequence). The trim removed 6 bases at V and 0 bases at J, leaving 3 bases unmatched. This CDR3 contains 14 residues.